This T cell receptor (beta chain) was sequenced during a study of metastatic and nonmetastatic thyroid tumors. The entire patient cohort was treatment-naive prior to thyroid surgery. V was cut by 10 bases and J by 4 bases, with 14 bases left in between. CDR3 length equals 13 residues. Germline loops: CDR1 MNHEY, CDR2 SVGEGT. Through MiXCR, TCRdb re-clonotyped the PCR reads. This table has 25,000 to 40,000 clones, roughly a fifth appearing once. The gene calls are TRBV6-2 or TRBV6-3 and TRBJ1-5; D gene uncertain. This TCR was sampled from a female donor with papillary thyroid cancer or a benign thyroid nodule (not recorded which). Some clones in this sample may be carry-over from other donors' samples. The sequenced sample was blood. CDR3 sequence: CAINSRSNQPQHF. The CDR3 coding sequence is TGTGCCATTAACTCAAGGTCTAATCAGCCCCAGCATTTT.